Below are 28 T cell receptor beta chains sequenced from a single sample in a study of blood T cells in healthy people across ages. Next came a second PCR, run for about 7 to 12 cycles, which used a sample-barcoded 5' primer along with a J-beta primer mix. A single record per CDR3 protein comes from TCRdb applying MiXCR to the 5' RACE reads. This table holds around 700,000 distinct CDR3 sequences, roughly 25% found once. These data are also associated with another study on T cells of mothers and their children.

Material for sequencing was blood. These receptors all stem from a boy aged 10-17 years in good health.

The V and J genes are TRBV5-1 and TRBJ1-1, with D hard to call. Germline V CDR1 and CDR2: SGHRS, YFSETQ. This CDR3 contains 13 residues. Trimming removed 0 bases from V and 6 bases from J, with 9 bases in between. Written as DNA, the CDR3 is TGCGCCAGCAGCTTGGGTGGAGCGGCTGAAGCTTTCTTT. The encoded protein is CASSLGGAAEAFF. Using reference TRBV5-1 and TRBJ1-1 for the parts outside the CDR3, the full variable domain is KAGVTQTPRYLIKTRGQQVTLSCSPISGHRSVSWYQQTPGQGLQFLFEYFSETQRNKGNFPGRFSGRQFSNSRSEMNVSTLELGDSALYLCASSLGGAAEAFFGQGTRLTVV.

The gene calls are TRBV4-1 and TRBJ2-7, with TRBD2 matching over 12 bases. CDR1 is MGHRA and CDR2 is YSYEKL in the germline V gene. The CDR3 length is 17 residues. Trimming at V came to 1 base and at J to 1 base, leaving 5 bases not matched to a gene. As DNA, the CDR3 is TGCGCCAGCAGCCAAGTTTTGGGGACTAGCGGGTCCTACGAGCAGTACTTC. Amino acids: CASSQVLGTSGSYEQYF.

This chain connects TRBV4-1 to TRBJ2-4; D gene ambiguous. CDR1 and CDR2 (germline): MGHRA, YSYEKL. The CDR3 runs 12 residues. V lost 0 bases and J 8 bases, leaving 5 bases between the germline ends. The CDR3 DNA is TGCGCCAGCAGCCAAGATCGGCACATTCAGTACTTC. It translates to CASSQDRHIQYF.

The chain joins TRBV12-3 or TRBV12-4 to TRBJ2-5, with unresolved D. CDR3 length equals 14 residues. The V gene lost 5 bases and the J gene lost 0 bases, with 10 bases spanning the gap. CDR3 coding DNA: TGTGCCAGCAGTCCGTGGACGGACCAAGAGACCCAGTACTTC. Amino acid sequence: CASSPWTDQETQYF.

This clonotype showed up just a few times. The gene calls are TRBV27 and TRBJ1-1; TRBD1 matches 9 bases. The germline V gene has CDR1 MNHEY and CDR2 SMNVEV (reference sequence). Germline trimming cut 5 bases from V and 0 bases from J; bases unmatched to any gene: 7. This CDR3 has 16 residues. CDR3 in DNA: TGTGCCAGCAGTCTTACAGGGGGCTTCATGAACACTGAAGCTTTCTTT. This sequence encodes CASSLTGGFMNTEAFF.

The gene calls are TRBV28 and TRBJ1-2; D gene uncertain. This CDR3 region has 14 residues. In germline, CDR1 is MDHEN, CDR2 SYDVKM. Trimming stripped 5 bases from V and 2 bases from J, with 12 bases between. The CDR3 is CASSVRLGNYGYTF. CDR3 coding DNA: TGTGCCAGCAGTGTCCGACTGGGGAACTATGGCTACACCTTC.

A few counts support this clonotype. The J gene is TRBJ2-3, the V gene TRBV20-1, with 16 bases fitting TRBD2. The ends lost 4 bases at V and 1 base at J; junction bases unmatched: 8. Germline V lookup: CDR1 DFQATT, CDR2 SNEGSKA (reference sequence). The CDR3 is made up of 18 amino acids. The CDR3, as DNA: TGCAGTGCTATGGGACTAGCGGGAGGGCCGGAGGGCACAGATACGCAGTATTTT. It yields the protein CSAMGLAGGPEGTDTQYF.

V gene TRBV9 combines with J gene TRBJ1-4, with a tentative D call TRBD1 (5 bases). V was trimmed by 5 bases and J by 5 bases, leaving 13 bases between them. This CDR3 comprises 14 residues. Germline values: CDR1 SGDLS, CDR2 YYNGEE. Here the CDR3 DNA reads TGTGCCAGCAGTGCCGGGACGGCCAATGAAAAACTGTTTTTT. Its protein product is CASSAGTANEKLFF.

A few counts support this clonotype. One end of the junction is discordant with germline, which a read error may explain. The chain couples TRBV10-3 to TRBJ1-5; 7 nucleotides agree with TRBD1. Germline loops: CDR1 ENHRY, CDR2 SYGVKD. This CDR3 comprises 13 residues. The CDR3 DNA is TGTGCCATCAGGGGGGACAGTCAGGGGCCCCGGCATTTT. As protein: CAIRGDSQGPRHF.

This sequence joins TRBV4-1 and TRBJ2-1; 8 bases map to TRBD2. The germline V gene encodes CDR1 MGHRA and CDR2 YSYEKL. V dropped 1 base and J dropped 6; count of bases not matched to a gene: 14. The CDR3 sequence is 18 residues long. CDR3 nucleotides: TGCGCCAGCAGCCAAGCCCCCGCCGGGGGGGCTCTTTGCAATGAGCAGTTCTTC. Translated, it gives CASSQAPAGGALCNEQFF.

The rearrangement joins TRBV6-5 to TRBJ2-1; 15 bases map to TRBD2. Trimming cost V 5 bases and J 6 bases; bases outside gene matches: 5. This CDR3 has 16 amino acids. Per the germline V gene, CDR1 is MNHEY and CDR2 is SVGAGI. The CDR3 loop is CASSRGLAGGPNEQFF. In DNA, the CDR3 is TGTGCCAGCAGTCGCGGACTAGCGGGAGGGCCCAATGAGCAGTTCTTC.

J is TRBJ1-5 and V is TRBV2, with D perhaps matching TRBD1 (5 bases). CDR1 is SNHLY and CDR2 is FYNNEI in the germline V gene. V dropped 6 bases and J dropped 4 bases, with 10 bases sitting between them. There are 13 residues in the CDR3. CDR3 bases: TGTGCCAGCAGGGGACTTCAAAATCAGCCCCAGCATTTT. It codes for CASRGLQNQPQHF.

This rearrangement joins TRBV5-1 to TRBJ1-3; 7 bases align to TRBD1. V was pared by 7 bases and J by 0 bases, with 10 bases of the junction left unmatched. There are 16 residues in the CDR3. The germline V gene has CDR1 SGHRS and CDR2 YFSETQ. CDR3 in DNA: TGCGCCAGCGGCCGGGGGACAGCCCTCTCTGGAAACACCATATATTTT. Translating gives CASGRGTALSGNTIYF.

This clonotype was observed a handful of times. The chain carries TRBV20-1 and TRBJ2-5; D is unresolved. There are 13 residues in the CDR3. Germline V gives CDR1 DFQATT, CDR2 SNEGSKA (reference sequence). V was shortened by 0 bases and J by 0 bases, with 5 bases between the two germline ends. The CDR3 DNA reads TGCAGTGCTAGAGAAAGATACCAAGAGACCCAGTACTTC. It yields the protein CSARERYQETQYF.

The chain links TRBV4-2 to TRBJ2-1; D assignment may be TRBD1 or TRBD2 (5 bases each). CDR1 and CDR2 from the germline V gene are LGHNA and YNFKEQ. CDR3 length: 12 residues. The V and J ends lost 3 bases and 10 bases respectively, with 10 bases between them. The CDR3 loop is CASSQVGEEQFF. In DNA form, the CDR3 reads TGTGCCAGCAGCCAGGTAGGGGAGGAGCAGTTCTTC.

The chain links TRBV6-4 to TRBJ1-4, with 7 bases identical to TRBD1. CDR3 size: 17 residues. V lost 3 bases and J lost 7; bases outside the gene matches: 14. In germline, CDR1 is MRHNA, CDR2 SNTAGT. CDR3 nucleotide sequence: TGTGCCAGCAGTGATTGGGCTCGTAGGGGGCGCCGTGAAAAACTGTTTTTT. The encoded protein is CASSDWARRGRREKLFF.

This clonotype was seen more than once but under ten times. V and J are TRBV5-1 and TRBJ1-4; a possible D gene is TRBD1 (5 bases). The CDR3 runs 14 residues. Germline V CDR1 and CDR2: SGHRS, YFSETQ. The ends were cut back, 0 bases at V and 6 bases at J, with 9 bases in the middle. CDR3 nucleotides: TGCGCCAGCAGCTTGGCGGGGGGTTATGAAAAACTGTTTTTT. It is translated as CASSLAGGYEKLFF.

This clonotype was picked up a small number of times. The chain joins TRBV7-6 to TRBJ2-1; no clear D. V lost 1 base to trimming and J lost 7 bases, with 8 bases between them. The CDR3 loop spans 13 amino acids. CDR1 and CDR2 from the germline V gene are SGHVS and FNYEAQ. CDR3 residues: CASSLEKYNEQFF. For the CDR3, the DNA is TGTGCCAGCAGCTTAGAAAAATATAATGAGCAGTTCTTC.

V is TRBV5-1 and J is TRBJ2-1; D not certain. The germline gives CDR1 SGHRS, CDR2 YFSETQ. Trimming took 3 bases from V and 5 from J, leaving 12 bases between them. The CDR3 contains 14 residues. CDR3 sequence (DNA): TGCGCCAGCAGCTCGGAGAACCCACACAATGAGCAGTTCTTC. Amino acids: CASSSENPHNEQFF.

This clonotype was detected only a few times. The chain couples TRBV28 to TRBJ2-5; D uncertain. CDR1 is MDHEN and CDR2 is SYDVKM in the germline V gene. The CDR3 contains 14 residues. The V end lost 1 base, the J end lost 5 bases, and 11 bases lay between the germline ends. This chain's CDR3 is CASSLSVLEETQYF. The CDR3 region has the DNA TGTGCCAGCAGTTTATCAGTCCTAGAGGAGACCCAGTACTTC. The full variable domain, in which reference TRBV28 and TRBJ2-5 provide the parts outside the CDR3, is DVKVTQSSRYLVKRTGEKVFLECVQDMDHENMFWYRQDPGLGLRLIYFSYDVKMKEKGDIPEGYSVSREKKERFSLILESASTNQTSMYLCASSLSVLEETQYFGPGTRLLVL.

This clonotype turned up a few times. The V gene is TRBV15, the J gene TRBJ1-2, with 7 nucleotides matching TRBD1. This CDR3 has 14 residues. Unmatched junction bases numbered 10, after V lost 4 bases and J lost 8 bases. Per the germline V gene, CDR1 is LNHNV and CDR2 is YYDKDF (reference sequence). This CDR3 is CATSTSGTVRGYTF. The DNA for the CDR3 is TGTGCCACCAGCACATCGGGGACAGTCCGCGGCTACACCTTC.

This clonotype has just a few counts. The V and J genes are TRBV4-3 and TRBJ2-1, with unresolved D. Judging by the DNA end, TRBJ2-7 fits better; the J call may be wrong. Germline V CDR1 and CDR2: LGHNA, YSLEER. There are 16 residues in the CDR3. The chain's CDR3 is CASSQEVGASDYEQYF. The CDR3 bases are TGCGCCAGCAGCCAAGAAGTCGGTGCCAGTGACTACGAGCAGTACTTC.

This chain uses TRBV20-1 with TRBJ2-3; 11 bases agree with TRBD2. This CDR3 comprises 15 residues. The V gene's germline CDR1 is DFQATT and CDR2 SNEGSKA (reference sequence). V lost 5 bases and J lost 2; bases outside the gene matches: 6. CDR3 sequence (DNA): TGCAGTGCTGAGACTAGCGGGGTATCCACAGATACGCAGTATTTT. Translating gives CSAETSGVSTDTQYF.

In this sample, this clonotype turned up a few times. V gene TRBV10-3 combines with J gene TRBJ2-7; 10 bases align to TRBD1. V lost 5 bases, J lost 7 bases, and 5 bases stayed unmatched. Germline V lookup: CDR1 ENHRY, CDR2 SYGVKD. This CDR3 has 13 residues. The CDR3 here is CAISYDRGLEQYF. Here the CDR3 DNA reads TGTGCCATCAGTTATGACAGGGGGCTAGAGCAGTACTTC.

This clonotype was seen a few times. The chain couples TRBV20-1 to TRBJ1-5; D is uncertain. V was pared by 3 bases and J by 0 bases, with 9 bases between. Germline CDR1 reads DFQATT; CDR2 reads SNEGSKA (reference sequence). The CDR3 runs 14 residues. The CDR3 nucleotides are TGCAGTGCTAGTAAGGGCATTAGCAATCAGCCCCAGCATTTT. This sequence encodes CSASKGISNQPQHF.

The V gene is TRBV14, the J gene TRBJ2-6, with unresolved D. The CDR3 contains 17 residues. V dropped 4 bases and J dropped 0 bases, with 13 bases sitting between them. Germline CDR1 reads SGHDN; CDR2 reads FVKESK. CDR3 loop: CASSPPGRVSGANVLTF. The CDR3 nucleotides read TGTGCCAGCAGCCCCCCAGGTCGGGTCTCTGGGGCCAACGTCCTGACTTTC.

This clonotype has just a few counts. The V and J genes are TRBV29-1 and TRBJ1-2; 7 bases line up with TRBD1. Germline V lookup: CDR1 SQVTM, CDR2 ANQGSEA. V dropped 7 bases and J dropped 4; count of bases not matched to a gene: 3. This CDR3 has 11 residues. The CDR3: CSATGVYGYTF. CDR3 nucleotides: TGCAGCGCCACAGGGGTCTATGGCTACACCTTC.

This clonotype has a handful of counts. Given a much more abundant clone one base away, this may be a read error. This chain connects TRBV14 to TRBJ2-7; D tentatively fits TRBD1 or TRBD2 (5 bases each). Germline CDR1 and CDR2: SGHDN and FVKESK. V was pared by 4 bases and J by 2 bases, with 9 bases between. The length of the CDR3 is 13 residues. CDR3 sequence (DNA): TGTGCCAGCAGCCTCTGGGGGACCTACGAGCAGTACTTC. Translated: CASSLWGTYEQYF.